The 2 T cell receptor beta chains presented below share a single source sample, sequenced in a study of blood T cell repertoires in COVID-19. TCRdb keeps only in-frame clones here, not all; method: immunoSEQ multiplex PCR. This sample has fewer than 300,000 clones, with approximately 91% found just once. Material for sequencing was peripheral blood. These receptors all stem from a woman in her thirties with COVID-19, enrolled during active disease.

The rearrangement joins TRBV6-1 to TRBJ2-3, with a weak D call TRBD2 (6 bases). This CDR3 has 16 residues. Trimming stripped 2 bases from V and 2 bases from J, with 14 bases between. Germline V gene sequence: CDR1 MNHNS, CDR2 SASEGT. The CDR3 nucleotides read TGTGCCAGCAGTGAACAGGCTAGCGTCGTCACAGATACGCAGTATTTT. This encodes CASSEQASVVTDTQYF.

The chain combines TRBV27 with TRBJ2-2; D gene uncertain. This CDR3 is built from 13 residues. Deletions cut 0 bases from V and 4 bases from J, with 3 bases between. The V gene's germline CDR1 is MNHEY and CDR2 SMNVEV (reference sequence). CDR3 region: CASSLSSTGELFF. Here the CDR3 DNA reads TGTGCCAGCAGTTTATCTAGCACCGGGGAGCTGTTTTTT.